These 17 T cell receptor beta chains came from one sample sequenced in a study of control samples from healthy donors and cancer patients. Some clones are missing from TCRdb's copy, which holds only in-frame ones; the method was immunoSEQ multiplex PCR. Among about 410,000 clones listed, 75% to 95% were seen once. The sample taken for sequencing was PBMCs. Receptors were obtained from a middle-aged man with head and neck cancer.

The J gene is TRBJ2-7, the V gene TRBV11-2, with 9 bases identical to TRBD1. J was trimmed by 7 bases and V by 2 bases; bases with no gene match: 9. Germline values: CDR1 SGHAT, CDR2 FQNNGV. This CDR3 is built from 15 residues. The CDR3 protein is CASSLSGTGSGEQYF. For the CDR3, the DNA is TGTGCCAGCAGCTTAAGCGGGACAGGGTCAGGAGAGCAGTACTTC. The full variable domain, its missing parts supplied by reference TRBV11-2 and TRBJ2-7, is EAGVAQSPRYKIIEKRQSVAFWCNPISGHATLYWYQQILGQGPKLLIQFQNNGVVDDSQLPKDRFSAERLKGVDSTLKIQPAKLEDSAVYLCASSLSGTGSGEQYFGPGTRLTVT.

The chain uses TRBV30 and TRBJ1-1, with TRBD1 matching 7 bases. This CDR3 has 15 residues. Germline-derived CDR1 and CDR2 are GTSNPN and SVGIG (reference sequence). V was clipped by 0 bases and J by 0 bases; unmatched bases: 4. The CDR3 DNA reads as TGTGCCTGGAGTGTAGGACAGGAGCTGAACACTGAAGCTTTCTTT. This translates into CAWSVGQELNTEAFF.

The rearrangement joins TRBV4-3 to TRBJ2-1; possibly TRBD1 for D (6 bases). CDR3 length equals 15 residues. V lost 0 bases to trimming and J lost 8 bases, with 14 bases between them. Per germline, CDR1 LGHNA and CDR2 YSLEER. The CDR3 loop reads CASSQEYQGFDEQFF. DNA for the CDR3: TGCGCCAGCAGCCAAGAATACCAGGGGTTCGATGAGCAGTTCTTC.

The V and J genes are TRBV29-1 and TRBJ1-2, with D tentatively TRBD1 (5 bases). The CDR3 is made up of 13 amino acids. CDR1 SQVTM and CDR2 ANQGSEA come from the germline V gene. Deletions cut 6 bases from V and 5 bases from J, with 16 bases between. Written as DNA, the CDR3 is TGCAGCGTCCCCACCGGGACGGATTATGGCTACACCTTC. This gives the protein CSVPTGTDYGYTF.

The chain joins TRBV7-9 to TRBJ1-6; no definite D call. In germline, CDR1 is SEHNR, CDR2 FQNEAQ (reference sequence). The CDR3 consists of 12 residues. The V end was cut by 5 bases, the J end by 13 bases, with 12 bases between. CDR3 loop: CASSPQDRPLHF. The CDR3 nucleotides read TGTGCCAGCAGCCCTCAAGATCGGCCCCTCCACTTT.

The chain combines TRBV6-5 with TRBJ2-7; 12 bases line up with TRBD2. The junction had 6 bases not matched to a gene; V was cut back by 11 bases and J by 1 base. This CDR3 is built from 14 residues. Germline-derived CDR1 and CDR2 are MNHEY and SVGAGI. CDR3 in amino acids: CAGRTSGISYEQYF. The CDR3 DNA is TGTGCCGGACGGACTAGCGGGATTTCCTACGAGCAGTACTTC.

The chain has TRBV28 and TRBJ1-2; TRBD1 aligns across 7 bases. CDR1 and CDR2 (germline): MDHEN, SYDVKM. J gave up 3 bases and V 3 bases, and 7 bases lay outside the gene matches. The CDR3 sequence is 15 residues long. The CDR3 bases are TGTGCCAGCAGTTTTACAGGGGAATTGGACTATGGCTACACCTTC. Amino acid sequence: CASSFTGELDYGYTF.

This clone occurred once. V usage is TRBV19 and J usage is TRBJ1-2, with D tentatively TRBD1 (5 bases). In germline, CDR1 is LNHDA, CDR2 SQIVND (reference sequence). V lost 4 bases to trimming and J lost 8 bases, with 17 bases between them. The CDR3 extends over 14 amino acids. Here the CDR3 DNA reads TGTGCCAGTAGTACGGCCGGGCCCCAGGGCGGCTACACCTTC. It codes for CASSTAGPQGGYTF.

The genes are TRBV7-9 and TRBJ1-2; no firm D call. This CDR3 has 12 amino acids. Germline CDR1 reads SEHNR; CDR2 reads FQNEAQ (reference sequence). The germline V and J ends were trimmed by 1 base and 6 bases, with 6 bases remaining between them. The chain's CDR3 is CASSLEVHGYTF. Written as DNA, the CDR3 is TGTGCCAGCAGCTTAGAGGTTCATGGCTACACCTTC.

The chain is built from TRBV5-1 and TRBJ1-1; tentatively, D is TRBD1 (5 bases). The V end lost 0 bases, the J end lost 3 bases, and 12 bases lay between the germline ends. This CDR3 region has 15 residues. Germline CDR1 SGHRS, CDR2 YFSETQ. The CDR3 DNA sequence: TGCGCCAGCAGCTTGGTGTACAGAGGGGACACTGAAGCTTTCTTT. Translated, it gives CASSLVYRGDTEAFF. The complete variable domain, with remaining parts taken from reference TRBV5-1 and TRBJ1-1, reads KAGVTQTPRYLIKTRGQQVTLSCSPISGHRSVSWYQQTPGQGLQFLFEYFSETQRNKGNFPGRFSGRQFSNSRSEMNVSTLELGDSALYLCASSLVYRGDTEAFFGQGTRLTVV.

This clone appeared once. This chain uses TRBV9 with TRBJ2-2, with a tentative D call TRBD1 (5 bases). This CDR3 spans 13 amino acids. Trimming left V 0 bases short and J 7 bases short, with 7 bases between. Germline-derived CDR1 and CDR2 are SGDLS and YYNGEE. CDR3: CASSVGRGGELFF. The DNA of the CDR3 is TGTGCCAGCAGCGTAGGAAGGGGCGGGGAGCTGTTTTTT.

In its sample, this clone was seen once. This chain joins TRBV11-3 and TRBJ2-1; TRBD2 matches at 8 bases. V shed 2 bases, J shed 2 bases, and the junction held 2 bases outside the gene matches. The CDR3 is made up of 15 amino acids. From germline, CDR1 is SGHNT and CDR2 YENEEA. The CDR3 DNA reads TGTGCCAGCAGCTTATTCGGGGGGGCCTACAATGAGCAGTTCTTC. Its protein product is CASSLFGGAYNEQFF.

This chain uses TRBV11-3 with TRBJ2-7; D not resolved. Per the germline V gene, CDR1 is SGHNT and CDR2 is YENEEA. The CDR3 totals 14 residues. V lost 5 bases and J 0 bases, leaving 11 bases between the germline ends. The CDR3 is CASSTDGSSYEQYF. The CDR3 DNA reads as TGTGCCAGCAGCACCGACGGCAGCTCCTACGAGCAGTACTTC.

The chain joins TRBV4-2 to TRBJ2-5, with 14 bases that match TRBD2. CDR1 is LGHNA, CDR2 YNFKEQ, per germline. The ends lost 0 bases at V and 5 bases at J; junction bases unmatched: 2. This CDR3 contains 16 residues. CDR3 nucleotides: TGTGCCAGCAGCCAAGAGACTAGCGGGAGGGGGGAGACCCAGTACTTC. Its protein is CASSQETSGRGETQYF.

The chain recombines TRBV7-9 with TRBJ1-3; maybe TRBD1 (6 bases). This CDR3 has 14 amino acids. Germline V gene sequence: CDR1 SEHNR, CDR2 FQNEAQ (reference sequence). Trimming removed 5 bases from V and 5 bases from J, with 13 bases in between. CDR3 sequence reads: CASSPRDTRNTIYF. CDR3 sequence (DNA): TGTGCCAGCAGCCCTCGGGACACGAGAAACACCATATATTTT.

This rearrangement joins TRBV7-9 to TRBJ2-3; D is unresolved. CDR3 length: 14 residues. V was shortened by 5 bases and J by 2 bases, with 11 bases between the two germline ends. Germline V gene data show CDR1 as SEHNR and CDR2 as FQNEAQ (reference sequence). The CDR3 is CASSAGAFTDTQYF. Written as DNA, the CDR3 is TGTGCCAGCAGCGCTGGAGCGTTCACAGATACGCAGTATTTT.

This chain connects TRBV9 to TRBJ2-2; no definite D call. This CDR3 region has 11 residues. The germline gives CDR1 SGDLS, CDR2 YYNGEE. V dropped 0 bases and J dropped 7 bases, with 1 base sitting between them. The CDR3 is CASSVGGELFF. DNA for the CDR3: TGTGCCAGCAGCGTAGGCGGGGAGCTGTTTTTT.